These T cell receptor beta chains were read from a single sample in a study of blood T cell repertoires in COVID-19. Sequenced by immunoSEQ multiplex PCR; TCRdb stores in-frame clones only, minus some. The sample has roughly 210,000 clones, roughly nine tenths seen once. Sequencing was carried out using peripheral blood. Every receptor here comes from a man in his 70s with acute or convalescent COVID-19. CDR3s include the opening cysteine and the closing phenylalanine or tryptophan. A D gene is named only where the DNA matches it firmly. Clone sizes are given selectively: once, few, many, or a class where the clone is expanded.

CDR3 DNA | CDR3 protein | CDR3 length | D gene | V gene | clone size | J gene
TGTGCCAGCCGACCAGGTAGGTTCTTC | CASRPGRFF | 9 | - | TRBV27 | once | TRBJ2-1
TGTGCCAGCAGCTTGGGACTAGCGGAAAACACCGGGGAGCTGTTTTTT | CASSLGLAENTGELFF | 16 | TRBD2 | TRBV5-5 | - | TRBJ2-2
TGTGCCAGCAGTCAGGGTTTGGCGGCCTACGAGCAGTACTTC | CASSQGLAAYEQYF | 14 | - | TRBV2 | - | TRBJ2-7
TGCAGCGTTGCCATTAAACGACACTACGAGCAGTACTTC | CSVAIKRHYEQYF | 13 | - | TRBV29-1 | - | TRBJ2-7
TGTGCCAGCAGTACACAGGGGGGACCTTCCTACGAGCAGTACTTC | CASSTQGGPSYEQYF | 15 | TRBD1 | TRBV7-3 | - | TRBJ2-7
TGTGCTAGTGGGAGAACCATGGAGACCCAGTACTTC | CASGRTMETQYF | 12 | - | TRBV12-5 | - | TRBJ2-5
TGTGCCAGCAGTGAAGATCAGGGGGGACTAGCGGGAGGGCTAAACTTC | CASSEDQGGLAGGLNF | 16 | TRBD2 | TRBV2 | - | TRBJ2-4
TGTGCCAGCAGACCAGGACTAGCGGGAGCCCAAGAGACCCAGTACTTC | CASRPGLAGAQETQYF | 16 | TRBD2 | TRBV5-6 | - | TRBJ2-5
TGTGCCAGCAGTGGATTGGCGGGAGGGGGGAATGAGCAGTTCTTC | CASSGLAGGGNEQFF | 15 | TRBD2 | TRBV2 | once | TRBJ2-1
TGCGCCAGCAGCTTGACTAGCGGGACGTCCTACAATGAGCAGTTCTTC | CASSLTSGTSYNEQFF | 16 | TRBD2 | TRBV5-1 | - | TRBJ2-1
TGTGCAAGCGGATACCGGGAGGGCTACGAGCAGTACTTC | CASGYREGYEQYF | 13 | TRBD2 | TRBV19 | - | TRBJ2-7
TGTGCCAGCAGCCTAGGGCAGGGGAACACCGGGGAGCTGTTTTTT | CASSLGQGNTGELFF | 15 | - | TRBV3-1/TRBV3-2 | - | TRBJ2-2
TGCAGCGTTGTCACAGGGAGCAATGAGCAGTTCTTC | CSVVTGSNEQFF | 12 | - | TRBV29-1 | - | TRBJ2-1
TGTGCCAGCAGGTTAACAGGGGCGAACATTCAGTACTTC | CASRLTGANIQYF | 13 | TRBD1 | TRBV5-8 | - | TRBJ2-4
TGTGCCAGCAGTATCAGGGACACTGAAGCTTTCTTT | CASSIRDTEAFF | 12 | - | TRBV28 | once | TRBJ1-1
TGTGCCAGCAGCTTGGGCGGTGAAGCTTTCTTT | CASSLGGEAFF | 11 | - | TRBV5-4 | - | TRBJ1-1
TGTGCCACCAGCAGAGAGGTAGCGGTGGAGGCAGATACGCAGTATTTT | CATSREVAVEADTQYF | 16 | - | TRBV15 | - | TRBJ2-3
TGTGCCAGCAGCCGGACTAGCGGTAACTTTAGGACCTACGAGCAGTACTTC | CASSRTSGNFRTYEQYF | 17 | TRBD2 | TRBV27 | - | TRBJ2-7
TGTGCCAGCAGCTTAGCGACTAGCGGGAGCTTGTACAATGAGCAGTTCTTC | CASSLATSGSLYNEQFF | 17 | TRBD2 | TRBV7-6 | - | TRBJ2-1
TGTGCCAGCAGCTTAAGTGGCTCCACAGATACGCAGTATTTT | CASSLSGSTDTQYF | 14 | - | TRBV11-3 | - | TRBJ2-3
TGTGCCAGCAGTATCCCTCCCAGGGCTTTCTTT | CASSIPPRAFF | 11 | - | TRBV6-2/TRBV6-3 | - | TRBJ1-1
TGTGCCAGTAGTAGTGACAGACCTAACTATGGCTACACCTTC | CASSSDRPNYGYTF | 14 | - | TRBV19 | - | TRBJ1-2
TGTGCCAGCAGCTACAGGGGGCTTCTTGAGCAGTTCTTC | CASSYRGLLEQFF | 13 | TRBD1 | TRBV5-6 | - | TRBJ2-1
TGCGCCAGCAGCCTCAGCGGTGCCGATGGCTACACCTTC | CASSLSGADGYTF | 13 | - | TRBV5-1 | - | TRBJ1-2
TGTGCCAGCACCCCCCGACTAGCGGGAGGGCCAGATACGCAGTATTTT | CASTPRLAGGPDTQYF | 16 | TRBD2 | TRBV2 | - | TRBJ2-3
TGTGCCAGCAGTCCGTCCCGGGACAGGACTGAAGCTTTCTTT | CASSPSRDRTEAFF | 14 | TRBD1 | TRBV28 | - | TRBJ1-1
TGTGCCATAATACAGGGTAAAGGGTTCACCGGGGAGCTGTTTTTT | CAIIQGKGFTGELFF | 15 | - | TRBV2 | - | TRBJ2-2
TGTGCCATCAGTGACGGGACTAGCGGCCACTACGAGCAGTACTTC | CAISDGTSGHYEQYF | 15 | TRBD2 | TRBV10-3 | - | TRBJ2-7
TGTGCCAGCAGCGCCGACAGGAACACTGAAGCTTTCTTT | CASSADRNTEAFF | 13 | - | TRBV7-2 | - | TRBJ1-1
TGCAGCGTTCGACAGGGGGGCAATTCACCCCTCCACTTT | CSVRQGGNSPLHF | 13 | TRBD1 | TRBV29-1 | few | TRBJ1-6
TGTGCCGGCCGGACAGGGGATAATTCACCCCTCCACTTT | CAGRTGDNSPLHF | 13 | TRBD1 | TRBV30 | - | TRBJ1-6
TGTGCCAGCTCATTACAACTAGCGGGAGTTGAGCAGTTCTTC | CASSLQLAGVEQFF | 14 | TRBD2 | TRBV18 | - | TRBJ2-1
TGTGCCAGCAGCCATTTACAGGACGGGGAGCTGTTTTTT | CASSHLQDGELFF | 13 | - | TRBV4-2 | - | TRBJ2-2
TGTGCCAGCAGCCGCAGGGACAATGAGCAGTTCTTC | CASSRRDNEQFF | 12 | - | TRBV11-3 | - | TRBJ2-1
TGTGCCAGCAGCTTGTTGCAGGGACAGCTCACTGAAGCTTTCTTT | CASSLLQGQLTEAFF | 15 | TRBD1 | TRBV7-8 | - | TRBJ1-1
TGTGCCAGCAGTTCCTCTGGGACAGGACTCCCCCACGAGCAGTACTTC | CASSSSGTGLPHEQYF | 16 | TRBD1 | TRBV28 | - | TRBJ2-7
TGTGCCAGCAGCTTACAGCCGAACCTGGGGCGCAACATTCAGTACTTC | CASSLQPNLGRNIQYF | 16 | - | TRBV7-8 | - | TRBJ2-4
TGTGCCAGTAGTATAGGACAGGGTAGCTACAATGAGCAGTTCTTC | CASSIGQGSYNEQFF | 15 | TRBD1 | TRBV19 | once | TRBJ2-1
TGTGCCAGCAGCCAAGACAGGTCTTATGAAAACACCATATATTTT | CASSQDRSYENTIYF | 15 | - | TRBV3-1/TRBV3-2 | few | TRBJ1-3
TGTGCCAGCAGCCCCTGGGGGCGCATAAATGAGCAGTTCTTC | CASSPWGRINEQFF | 14 | - | TRBV14 | once | TRBJ2-1
TGTGCCAGCAGTTACGGACAGGGTGTGATAGATACGCAGTATTTT | CASSYGQGVIDTQYF | 15 | TRBD1 | TRBV6-5 | - | TRBJ2-3
TGTGCCAGCAGTTTAGATCCCGGTTCTGGCTATGGCTACACCTTC | CASSLDPGSGYGYTF | 15 | - | TRBV28 | - | TRBJ1-2
TGTGCCAGCAGCTTGGGACAGGGGTTAAGTCAGCCCCAGCATTTT | CASSLGQGLSQPQHF | 15 | TRBD1 | TRBV7-9 | - | TRBJ1-5
TGTGCCAGTAAAGTAGACAGGACTAATGAAAAACTGTTTTTT | CASKVDRTNEKLFF | 14 | - | TRBV19 | - | TRBJ1-4
TGTGCCAGCAGGCGAACAGCGGAATCCTACGAGCAGTACTTC | CASRRTAESYEQYF | 14 | - | TRBV6-5 | - | TRBJ2-7
TGTGCCAGCAGCGCGCACGACAGATCCTACGAGCAGTACTTC | CASSAHDRSYEQYF | 14 | - | TRBV9 | - | TRBJ2-7
TGTGCCAGCAGTTTAAGAGGTCCCACCTACGAGCAGTACTTC | CASSLRGPTYEQYF | 14 | - | TRBV28 | - | TRBJ2-7
TGTGCCAGCAGCTTAGCGTCAGGGGCTCCCAATGAGCAGTTCTTC | CASSLASGAPNEQFF | 15 | - | TRBV7-2 | - | TRBJ2-1
TGTGCCAGCAGTTTGACGATCGACATTCCTTACACCTTC | CASSLTIDIPYTF | 13 | - | TRBV6-2/TRBV6-3 | - | TRBJ1-2
TGTGCCAGCAGCGCGAACGCTGCCCGTGAGACCCAGTACTTC | CASSANAARETQYF | 14 | - | TRBV27 | - | TRBJ2-5
TGTGCCAGTAGTAAGGTAGCGGGAGAGGGCACCGGGGAGCTGTTTTTT | CASSKVAGEGTGELFF | 16 | TRBD2 | TRBV19 | - | TRBJ2-2
TGTGCCAGCAGCCAGACCGGAGGGGTCACTGAAGCTTTCTTT | CASSQTGGVTEAFF | 14 | - | TRBV16 | - | TRBJ1-1
TGTGCCTGGAGTGTACTTGGTGGGCAGGGGGCCTTTGGCTACACCTTC | CAWSVLGGQGAFGYTF | 16 | TRBD1 | TRBV30 | - | TRBJ1-2
TGTGCCAGCAGACCCACTAGCGGGAGGGACGAGCAGTACTTC | CASRPTSGRDEQYF | 14 | TRBD2 | TRBV2 | few | TRBJ2-7